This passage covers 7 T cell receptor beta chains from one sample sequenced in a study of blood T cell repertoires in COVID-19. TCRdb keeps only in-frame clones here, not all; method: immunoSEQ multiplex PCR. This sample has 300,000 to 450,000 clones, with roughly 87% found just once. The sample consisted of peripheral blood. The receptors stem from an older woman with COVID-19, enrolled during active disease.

Here the CDR3 reads CASSINEKLFF. CDR3 sequence (DNA): TGCGCCAGCAGTATTAATGAAAAACTGTTTTTT. This rearrangement joins TRBV4-1 to TRBJ1-4; D unclear. This CDR3 comprises 11 residues. CDR1 and CDR2 (germline): MGHRA, YSYEKL. V was cut by 6 bases and J by 4 bases, with 3 bases left in between.

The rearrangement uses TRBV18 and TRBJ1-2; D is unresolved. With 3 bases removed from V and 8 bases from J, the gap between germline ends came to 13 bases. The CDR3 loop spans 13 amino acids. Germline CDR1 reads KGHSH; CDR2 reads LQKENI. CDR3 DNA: TGTGCCAGCTCACCGGAGAATACTGGCGGCTACACCTTC. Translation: CASSPENTGGYTF. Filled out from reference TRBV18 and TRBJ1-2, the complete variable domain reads NAGVMQNPRHLVRRRGQEARLRCSPMKGHSHVYWYRQLPEEGLKFMVYLQKENIIDESGMPKERFSAEFPKEGPSILRIQQVVRGDSAAYFCASSPENTGGYTFGSGTRLTVV.

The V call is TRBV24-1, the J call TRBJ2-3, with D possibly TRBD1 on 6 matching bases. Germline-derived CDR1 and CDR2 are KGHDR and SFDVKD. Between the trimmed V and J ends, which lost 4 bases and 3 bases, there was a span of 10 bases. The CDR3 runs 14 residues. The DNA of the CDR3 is TGTGCCACCAGTGACAGGGGTGGGACAGATACGCAGTATTTT. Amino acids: CATSDRGGTDTQYF.

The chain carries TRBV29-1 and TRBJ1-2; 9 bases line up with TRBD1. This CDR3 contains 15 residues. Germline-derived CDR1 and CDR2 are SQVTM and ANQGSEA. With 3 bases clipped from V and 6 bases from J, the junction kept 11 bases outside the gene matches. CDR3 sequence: CSVDDRGKVEDGYTF. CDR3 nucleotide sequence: TGCAGCGTTGATGACAGGGGGAAGGTGGAAGATGGCTACACCTTC.

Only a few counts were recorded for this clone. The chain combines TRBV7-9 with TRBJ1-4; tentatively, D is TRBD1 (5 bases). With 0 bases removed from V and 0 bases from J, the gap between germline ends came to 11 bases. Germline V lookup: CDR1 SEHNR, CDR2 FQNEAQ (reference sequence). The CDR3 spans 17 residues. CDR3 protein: CASSLAGVGATNEKLFF. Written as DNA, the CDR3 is TGTGCCAGCAGCTTAGCAGGGGTTGGGGCAACTAATGAAAAACTGTTTTTT.

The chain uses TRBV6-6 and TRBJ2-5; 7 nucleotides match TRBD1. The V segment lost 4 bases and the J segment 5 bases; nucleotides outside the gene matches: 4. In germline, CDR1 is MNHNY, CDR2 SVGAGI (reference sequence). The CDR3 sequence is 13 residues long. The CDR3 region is CASSLTGRETQYF. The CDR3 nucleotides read TGTGCCAGCAGTTTGACAGGGCGGGAGACCCAGTACTTC.

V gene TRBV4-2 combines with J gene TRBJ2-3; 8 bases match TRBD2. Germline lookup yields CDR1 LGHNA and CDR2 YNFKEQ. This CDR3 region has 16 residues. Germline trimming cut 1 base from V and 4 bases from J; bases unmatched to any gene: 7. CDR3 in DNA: TGTGCCAGCAGCCAAGTAGGTAGCGGGGATCCAGATACGCAGTATTTT. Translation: CASSQVGSGDPDTQYF.